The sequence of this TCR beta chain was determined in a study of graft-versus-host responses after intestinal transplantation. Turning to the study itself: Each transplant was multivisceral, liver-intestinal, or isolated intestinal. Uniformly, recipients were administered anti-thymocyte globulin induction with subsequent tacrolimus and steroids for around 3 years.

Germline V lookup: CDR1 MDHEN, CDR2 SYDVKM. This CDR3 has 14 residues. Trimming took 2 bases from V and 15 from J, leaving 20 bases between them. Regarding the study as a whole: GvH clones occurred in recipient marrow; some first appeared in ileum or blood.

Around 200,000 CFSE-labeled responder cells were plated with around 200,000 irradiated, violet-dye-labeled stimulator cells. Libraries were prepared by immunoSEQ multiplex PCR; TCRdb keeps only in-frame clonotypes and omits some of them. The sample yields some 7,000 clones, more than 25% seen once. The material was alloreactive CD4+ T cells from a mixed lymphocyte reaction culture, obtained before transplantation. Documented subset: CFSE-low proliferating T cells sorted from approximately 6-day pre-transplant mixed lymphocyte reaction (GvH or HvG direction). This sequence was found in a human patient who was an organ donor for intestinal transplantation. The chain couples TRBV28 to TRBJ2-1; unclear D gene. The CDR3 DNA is TGTGCCAGCAGTTTAACGTTTGGGTCAAGAGCAGGGTTCTTC. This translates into CASSLTFGSRAGFF. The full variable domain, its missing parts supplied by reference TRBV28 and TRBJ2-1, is DVKVTQSSRYLVKRTGEKVFLECVQDMDHENMFWYRQDPGLGLRLIYFSYDVKMKEKGDIPEGYSVSREKKERFSLILESASTNQTSMYLCASSLTFGSRAGFFGPGTRLTVL.